These T cell receptor beta chains were read from a single sample in a study of Graves' ophthalmopathy and Graves' hyperthyroidism. TCRdb used MiXCR to reprocess the multiplex PCR reads, holding one entry per CDR3 protein. The sample yields 400,000 to 450,000 distinct CDR3 sequences, under 25% seen once. The sample consisted of peripheral blood. The receptors here all came from a woman aged 18-29 years with stable Graves' hyperthyroidism. CDR3s include the opening cysteine and the closing phenylalanine or tryptophan. The order of the fields is clone size, J gene, V gene, D gene, CDR3 protein, CDR3 DNA. D genes are given only for firm matches. Only some rows state a clone size, as once, few, many or a class for expanded clones.

many	TRBJ1-5	TRBV4-2	TRBD1	CASSPRTGRILLPPHSNQPQHF	TGTGCCAGCAGCCCCCGGACAGGGCGTATACTACTCCCTCCACATAGCAATCAGCCCCAGCATTTT
many	TRBJ1-5	TRBV6-5	-	CASSYGGRWPQHF	TGTGCCAGCAGTTACGGTGGACGCTGGCCCCAGCATTTT
-	TRBJ1-6	TRBV27	-	CASSSPGQIRGNSPLHF	TGTGCCAGCAGTTCTCCGGGACAAATCCGCGGTAATTCACCCCTCCACTTT
many	TRBJ2-5	TRBV7-9	-	CASSSGDRGETQYF	TGTGCCAGCAGCTCAGGAGACCGGGGGGAGACCCAGTACTTC
few	TRBJ1-6	TRBV2	-	CASRKAPGRTYNSPLHF	TGTGCCAGCAGAAAAGCGCCGGGACGGACCTATAATTCACCCCTCCACTTT
many	TRBJ2-7	TRBV12-3/TRBV12-4	TRBD2	CASRETSGRRYEQYF	TGTGCCAGCAGGGAGACTAGCGGGAGAAGGTACGAGCAGTACTTC
many	TRBJ2-2	TRBV11-3	-	CASSDRSGELFF	TGTGCCAGCAGCGACCGGTCCGGGGAGCTGTTTTTT
-	TRBJ1-5	TRBV6-4	-	CAAGPGGNQPQHF	TGTGCCGCCGGTCCGGGGGGCAATCAGCCCCAGCATTTT
-	TRBJ1-5	TRBV12-3/TRBV12-4	TRBD1	CASTPGGINNQPQHF	TGTGCCAGCACCCCAGGGGGCATTAACAATCAGCCCCAGCATTTT
-	TRBJ1-1	TRBV5-4	-	CASSLAIPGDFYTEAFF	TGTGCCAGCAGCTTGGCCATTCCGGGGGACTTTTACACTGAAGCTTTCTTT
many	TRBJ1-2	TRBV7-2	TRBD1	CASSRDRRYGYTF	TGTGCCAGCAGCCGGGACAGAAGATATGGCTACACCTTC
-	TRBJ1-2	TRBV6-1	TRBD1	CASSLDRGNNYGYTF	TGTGCCAGCAGCCTGGACAGGGGAAATAACTATGGCTACACCTTC
many	TRBJ2-2	TRBV6-2/TRBV6-3	-	CAPPEGPNGELFF	TGTGCCCCCCCGGAGGGGCCGAACGGGGAGCTGTTTTTT
many	TRBJ1-5	TRBV28	TRBD1	CASSSGTVGNQPQHF	TGTGCCAGCAGTTCTGGGACAGTAGGGAATCAGCCCCAGCATTTT
-	TRBJ1-1	TRBV7-9	-	CASSHQPMAEAFF	TGTGCCAGCAGCCACCAGCCTATGGCTGAAGCTTTCTTT
few	TRBJ2-5	TRBV4-1	-	CASGFRSGILPLETQYF	TGCGCCAGCGGATTTCGAAGCGGAATCCTCCCGTTAGAGACCCAGTACTTC
many	TRBJ1-1	TRBV5-1	-	CASSLEAPDTEAFF	TGCGCCAGCAGCTTGGAGGCCCCGGACACTGAAGCTTTCTTT
many	TRBJ2-5	TRBV29-1	-	CSVERRGGTQYF	TGCAGCGTTGAACGGCGGGGAGGGACCCAGTACTTC
many	TRBJ2-5	TRBV28	TRBD1	CASSLGTGGKETQYF	TGTGCCAGCAGTTTAGGAACAGGGGGAAAGGAGACCCAGTACTTC